This TCR beta chain was found in a study of blood T cells in healthy people across ages. CDR1 is ENHRY, CDR2 SYGVKD, per germline. With 4 bases removed from V and 3 bases from J, the gap between germline ends came to 10 bases. The CDR3 loop spans 14 amino acids. Total RNA extraction produced at least 6 micrograms (per sample) for the study. Alongside a J-beta primer mix, a sample-barcoded 5' primer served in a second PCR lasting 7 to 11 cycles. TCRdb re-called the 5' RACE reads through MiXCR, storing one row per CDR3 protein. Of some 1.6 million distinct CDR3 sequences listed, about 35% are singletons. Findings of the study overall: Naive and antigen-experienced cells were not separated, limiting conclusive comparison.

This clonotype was picked up many times. Its target is unknown. V and J are TRBV10-3 and TRBJ1-5, with D hard to call. Sequences were obtained from blood. The sequence came from a woman aged 25 to 45 in good health. The CDR3 here is CAISGGRDNQPQHF. CDR3 DNA sequence: TGTGCCATCAGTGGTGGCAGAGACAATCAGCCCCAGCATTTT.